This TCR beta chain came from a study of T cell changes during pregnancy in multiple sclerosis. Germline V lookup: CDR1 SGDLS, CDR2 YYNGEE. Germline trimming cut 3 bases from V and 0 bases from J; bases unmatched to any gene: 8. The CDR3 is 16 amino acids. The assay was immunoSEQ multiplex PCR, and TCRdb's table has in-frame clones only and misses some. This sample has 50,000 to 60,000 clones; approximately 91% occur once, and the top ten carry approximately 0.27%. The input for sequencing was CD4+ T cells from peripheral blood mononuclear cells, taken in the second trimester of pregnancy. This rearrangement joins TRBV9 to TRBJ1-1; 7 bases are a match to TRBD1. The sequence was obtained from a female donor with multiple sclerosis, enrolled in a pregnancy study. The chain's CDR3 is CASSEGGQGVNTEAFF. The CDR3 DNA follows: TGTGCCAGCAGCGAGGGGGGTCAGGGGGTGAACACTGAAGCTTTCTTT.